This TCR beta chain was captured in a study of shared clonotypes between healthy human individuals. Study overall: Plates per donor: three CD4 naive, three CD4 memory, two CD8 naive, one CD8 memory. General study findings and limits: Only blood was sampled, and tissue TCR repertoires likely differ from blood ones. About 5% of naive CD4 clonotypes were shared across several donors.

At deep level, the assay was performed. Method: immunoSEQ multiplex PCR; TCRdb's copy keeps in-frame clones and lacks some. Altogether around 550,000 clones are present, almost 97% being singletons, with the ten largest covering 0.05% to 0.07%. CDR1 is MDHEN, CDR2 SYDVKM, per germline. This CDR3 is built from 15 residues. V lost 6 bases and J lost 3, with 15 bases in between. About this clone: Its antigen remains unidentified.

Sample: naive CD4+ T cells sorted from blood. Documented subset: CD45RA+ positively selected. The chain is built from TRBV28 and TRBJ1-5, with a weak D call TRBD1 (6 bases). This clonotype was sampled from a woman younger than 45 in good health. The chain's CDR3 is CASRPGQRDNQPQHF. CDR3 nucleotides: TGTGCCAGCAGGCCAGGACAGCGGGACAATCAGCCCCAGCATTTT.